This entry is about one TCR beta chain. No cognate antigen has been identified for it. Base quality data are lacking; no much larger clone is found one base away. The entry originates in a study of blood T cell repertoires in COVID-19 (dated by TCRdb to the early 2020s). With respect to the entire study: Samples covering the acute and convalescent phases of COVID-19 were provided by collaborators in the United States, Italy and Spain. Samples were obtained from the ongoing ImmuneRACE study (first 160 participants) and from some 1,300 subjects provided by 6 global collaborators. Nearly every sample came with metadata listing a de-identified subject ID, COVID-19 status, age in years and sex. Subjects who had been exposed to COVID-19, were actively infected with it, or had recovered from it provided the deeply sampled blood TCRbeta repertoires that made up the dataset. The material from the prospective study consisted of cDNA or gDNA derived from T cells, B-cell-depleted T cells, or PBMCs. The repertoires were released in a freely available public database meant as a resource for research on the immune response to SARS-CoV-2. Where HLA class I and class II types were available, the types were taken from metadata supplied by the sample provider, not from assay-based typing.

The immunoSEQ Assay, a bias-controlled multiplex PCR, was used to amplify TCRbeta CDR3 regions from genomic DNA. The paper's processing steps were these. The number of nucleated cells in each sample was estimated by amplification of reference gene primers within the assay. To quantify the absolute abundance of each unique TCRbeta CDR3 rearrangement, sequence reads were collapsed and filtered. For each sample, productive Simpson clonality was calculated as the square root of Simpson's diversity index across productive rearrangements. In its TCRdb copy, this immuneACCESS table keeps in-frame sequences only and misses some clones. Where compared with another copy, unresolved V genes explain less than half of these, and the others have no known cause. For V, J and clone size, that table is used; D and trimming come from the DNA. The sample table lists 270,000 or so clones, around 89% of them with a count of one. The ten largest clones capture approximately 4.2% of the sample.

Collaborating institutions collected whole blood in K2EDTA tubes following their own protocols. For TCRbeta analysis, collaborators shipped samples as frozen whole blood, isolated PBMCs, or DNA extracted from either of those sample types. The research as a whole found: How much clinical and demographic metadata was included differed by source and by participant, and the metadata was provided uncurated.

V is pruned by 4 bases and J by 1 base, leaving 5 bases of the junction without a gene match. The CDR3 starts with the cysteine, ends with the phenylalanine, and has 16 residues. Just the 48-base CDR3 DNA is kept, in frame starting at base 1. CDR1 and CDR2 were assigned from the germline V gene as LGHNA and YNFKEQ. The sample taken for sequencing was peripheral blood. The sequence is built from TRBV4-2 and TRBJ2-3, and 10 junctional nucleotides match TRBD2. The TCR originated in a man between 40 and 49 years old with acute or convalescent COVID-19. The bases read TGTGCCAGCAGCCCTCGGCTAGCGGGGGGCACAGATACGCAGTATTTT. The encoded protein is CASSPRLAGGTDTQYF.